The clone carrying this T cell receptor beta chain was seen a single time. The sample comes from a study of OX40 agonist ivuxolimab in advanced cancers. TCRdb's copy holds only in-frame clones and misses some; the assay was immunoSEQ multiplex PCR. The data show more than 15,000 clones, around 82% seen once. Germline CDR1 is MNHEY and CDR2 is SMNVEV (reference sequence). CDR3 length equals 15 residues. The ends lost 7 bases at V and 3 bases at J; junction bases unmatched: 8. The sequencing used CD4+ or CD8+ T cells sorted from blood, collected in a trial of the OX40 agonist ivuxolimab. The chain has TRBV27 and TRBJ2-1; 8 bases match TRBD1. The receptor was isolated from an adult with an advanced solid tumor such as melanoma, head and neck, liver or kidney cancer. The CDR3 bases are TGTGCCAGCACCGCAAGGACAGGGAACTACAATGAGCAGTTCTTC. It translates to CASTARTGNYNEQFF.